This TCR beta chain derives from a study of PD-1 blockade in mismatch repair-deficient tumors. Study information: Patients had roughly twelve mismatch repair-deficient cancer types, all previously treated and progressing.

Germline CDR1 SNHLY, CDR2 FYNNEI. The CDR3 contains 14 residues. Trimming took 6 bases from V and 5 from J; bases not matched to a gene: 5. Mismatch repair deficiency was confirmed in all patients, by PCR or immunohistochemistry. TCRs were sequenced from a few patients responding to pembrolizumab. Study results and caveats: Tumor-resident clones, often undetectable pretreatment in blood, expanded then contracted after pembrolizumab.

Comments on this clone: Antigen: not known.

Using immunoSEQ multiplex PCR, the repertoire was profiled, and TCRdb retains in-frame clones only, with some absent. The sample lists just under 80,000 clones, 70% to 90% seen once, with roughly 6% in the top ten. The V call is TRBV2, the J call TRBJ2-7; 12 nucleotides agree with TRBD2. The material was peripheral blood, obtained 44 weeks after starting pembrolizumab. This clonotype was obtained from an adult with mismatch repair-deficient cancer. CDR3 residues: CASRVTSGSDEQYF. Here the CDR3 DNA reads TGTGCCAGCAGGGTGACTAGCGGGAGTGACGAGCAGTACTTC. Using reference TRBV2 and TRBJ2-7 for the parts outside the CDR3, the full variable domain is EPEVTQTPSHQVTQMGQEVILRCVPISNHLYFYWYRQILGQKVEFLVSFYNNEISEKSEIFDDQFSVERPDGSNFTLKIRSTKLEDSAMYFCASRVTSGSDEQYFGPGTRLTVT.